Following are 22 T cell receptor beta chains from one sample sequenced in a study of blood T cell repertoires in COVID-19. TCRdb's copy holds only in-frame clones and misses some; the assay was immunoSEQ multiplex PCR. The data hold 60,000 to 75,000 clones, with 85% observed a single time. Sequences were obtained from peripheral blood. The receptors stem from a woman of 80 years or more with active or convalescent COVID-19.

This chain uses TRBV4-3 with TRBJ1-3, with a tentative D call TRBD1 (5 bases). The germline V and J ends were trimmed by 1 base and 4 bases, with 14 bases remaining between them. The CDR3 covers 16 residues. The germline V gene has CDR1 LGHNA and CDR2 YSLEER. CDR3 in DNA: TGCGCCAGCAGCCAAGTGTTTCGGGGGGGAGGAAACACCATATATTTT. Its translation: CASSQVFRGGGNTIYF.

The chain uses TRBV2 and TRBJ1-6; TRBD1 is a possible D gene (5 bases). The V end was cut by 8 bases, the J end by 6 bases, with 17 bases between. CDR3 length: 15 residues. Germline V CDR1 and CDR2: SNHLY, FYNNEI. DNA of the CDR3: TGTGCCAGCCAATTCGGGGGAATGGCTAATTCACCCCTCCACTTT. Protein: CASQFGGMANSPLHF.

V and J are TRBV9 and TRBJ2-1, with TRBD1 identical over 8 bases. V was pared by 1 base and J by 8 bases, with 8 bases of the junction left unmatched. Germline CDR1 reads SGDLS; CDR2 reads YYNGEE. There are 15 residues in the CDR3. DNA for the CDR3: TGTGCCAGCAGCGTATTACAGGGGGTGGGCGATGAGCAGTTCTTC. Translation gives CASSVLQGVGDEQFF.

The chain couples TRBV10-2 to TRBJ2-5, with no clear D. The CDR3 is 13 residues long. Germline V lookup: CDR1 WSHSY, CDR2 SAAADI. V was cut by 3 bases and J by 2 bases, with 7 bases left in between. The CDR3 region has the DNA TGCGCCAGCAGTGATGGTCGGCAAGAGACCCAGTACTTC. Amino acids: CASSDGRQETQYF.

This chain uses TRBV5-6 with TRBJ1-6, with 9 bases aligning to TRBD1. This CDR3 has 15 amino acids. CDR1 is SGHDT, CDR2 YYEEEE, per germline. With 0 bases clipped from V and 9 bases from J, the junction kept 4 bases outside the gene matches. The CDR3: CASSLVGQGLSPLHF. CDR3 coding DNA: TGTGCCAGCAGCTTGGTGGGACAGGGTCTTTCACCCCTCCACTTT.

J is TRBJ2-7 and V is TRBV14, with a weak D call TRBD2 (6 bases). V shed 2 bases and J shed 3 bases, with 11 bases lying between them. This CDR3 contains 14 residues. CDR1 is SGHDN and CDR2 is FVKESK in the germline V gene. CDR3 sequence: CASSQRTTGYEQYF. DNA of the CDR3: TGTGCCAGCAGCCAACGGACTACAGGCTACGAGCAGTACTTC.

CDR3 sequence reads: CASSAQAAGGPGEQYF. The CDR3 DNA reads as TGTGCCAGCAGCGCCCAAGCGGCGGGGGGGCCCGGGGAGCAGTACTTC. This rearrangement joins TRBV7-2 to TRBJ2-7, with TRBD2 matching 9 bases. The CDR3 runs 16 residues. J lost 7 bases, V lost 5 bases, and 15 bases had no gene match. The germline V gene has CDR1 SGHTA and CDR2 FQGNSA.

V is TRBV7-2 and J is TRBJ2-2; TRBD1 is a possible D gene (7 bases). Looked up from germline, CDR1 is SGHTA and CDR2 is FQGNSA. Trimming shortened V by 3 bases and J by 6 bases, and 26 bases separated the two germline ends. This CDR3 region has 19 residues. In DNA, the CDR3 is TGTGCCAGCAGCTTTCGACAGGGTCAGGGAGGATTAAAGTCCGGGGAGCTGTTTTTT. Amino acid sequence: CASSFRQGQGGLKSGELFF.

The J gene is TRBJ1-6, the V gene TRBV2; maybe TRBD1 (5 bases). Germline CDR1 SNHLY, CDR2 FYNNEI. V lost 3 bases to trimming and J lost 7 bases, with 7 bases between them. The length of the CDR3 is 13 residues. The CDR3 protein is CASSDRENSPLHF. In nucleotides, the CDR3 is TGTGCCAGCAGTGACAGGGAAAATTCACCCCTCCACTTT.

The J gene is TRBJ2-1, the V gene TRBV19; 8 bases line up with TRBD2. V gave up 5 bases and J gave up 0 bases; unmatched junction bases: 9. Germline V gene data show CDR1 as LNHDA and CDR2 as SQIVND (reference sequence). This CDR3 is 17 amino acids long. Here the CDR3 reads CASSDPGGPSSYNEQFF. The CDR3 nucleotides are TGTGCCAGTAGTGACCCGGGGGGGCCCAGCTCCTACAATGAGCAGTTCTTC.

The gene calls are TRBV7-6 and TRBJ2-3; TRBD2 matches 12 bases. Trimming took 0 bases from V and 5 from J; bases not matched to a gene: 3. Germline CDR1 SGHVS, CDR2 FNYEAQ. This CDR3 has 16 residues. The CDR3 bases are TGTGCCAGCAGCTTAGCGACTAGCGGGGGTGGAGATACGCAGTATTTT. It translates to CASSLATSGGGDTQYF.

The chain recombines TRBV5-3 with TRBJ1-1, with D unclear. Being an ORF, TRBV5-3 has a function that is uncertain. V lost 1 base to trimming and J lost 1 base, with 14 bases between them. The CDR3 covers 16 residues. The CDR3 region has the DNA TGTGCCAGAAGCTTGAGATTTGTACAAACGAACACTGAAGCTTTCTTT. The encoded protein is CARSLRFVQTNTEAFF.

The chain combines TRBV5-4 with TRBJ2-1; 9 bases map to TRBD2. The CDR3 sequence is 15 residues long. Germline CDR1 is SGHNT and CDR2 is YYREEE (reference sequence). The ends lost 8 bases at V and 9 bases at J; junction bases unmatched: 15. CDR3 region: CASGQAGGRDSEQFF. CDR3 DNA: TGTGCCAGTGGTCAAGCGGGGGGCCGAGACAGTGAGCAGTTCTTC.

V gene TRBV5-4 combines with J gene TRBJ1-6, with TRBD1 matching 8 bases. Germline loops: CDR1 SGHNT, CDR2 YYREEE (reference sequence). J lost 7 bases, V lost 2 bases, and 2 bases had no gene match. There are 14 residues in the CDR3. CDR3 DNA sequence: TGTGCCAGCAGCTTCCAGGGGGCGAATTCACCCCTCCACTTT. Its translation: CASSFQGANSPLHF.

The table lists this clone with a few counts. The V and J genes are TRBV5-4 and TRBJ2-2; TRBD2 agrees at 9 bases. The CDR3 length is 16 residues. The V gene end was trimmed by 3 bases and the J gene end by 1 base; junction bases not matched to a gene: 4. Germline-derived CDR1 and CDR2 are SGHNT and YYREEE (reference sequence). The CDR3 bases are TGTGCCAGCAGCTCCGCGACTAGCGGGAACACCGGGGAGCTGTTTTTT. Its translation is CASSSATSGNTGELFF.

The chain carries TRBV19 and TRBJ1-5, with TRBD1 identical over 8 bases. Losses at the gene ends were 2 bases for V and 6 bases for J; bases not matched to a gene: 9. The germline gives CDR1 LNHDA, CDR2 SQIVND (reference sequence). The CDR3 is made up of 16 amino acids. CDR3 nucleotides: TGTGCCAGTAGTATAACCCGGACAGGGTCCGGTCAGCCCCAGCATTTT. Translated, it gives CASSITRTGSGQPQHF.

DNA for the CDR3: TGTGCCACCAGTGATTCGGGCTATGGCTACACCTTC. This sequence encodes CATSDSGYGYTF. The J gene is TRBJ1-2, the V gene TRBV24-1; D gene uncertain. The CDR3 loop spans 12 amino acids. V gave up 2 bases and J gave up 4 bases, with 4 bases separating them. The V gene's germline CDR1 is KGHDR and CDR2 SFDVKD.

This clone showed up just a few times. The chain joins TRBV9 to TRBJ2-7, with D maybe TRBD1 (6 bases). Germline V lookup: CDR1 SGDLS, CDR2 YYNGEE. V lost 4 bases, J lost 1 base, and 12 bases lay in between. This CDR3 region has 14 residues. The CDR3, as DNA: TGTGCCAGCAGCCCACGAACAGGGTCCTACGAGCAGTACTTC. Protein sequence: CASSPRTGSYEQYF.

V gene TRBV5-1 combines with J gene TRBJ1-1; D not certain. Germline values: CDR1 SGHRS, CDR2 YFSETQ. Trimming took off 0 bases at V and 5 bases at J, with 11 bases between the two ends. This CDR3 comprises 14 residues. DNA of the CDR3: TGCGCCAGCAGCTTGGGGGCCGGGAATACTGAAGCTTTCTTT. Amino acids: CASSLGAGNTEAFF.

The chain has TRBV19 and TRBJ2-1, with TRBD2 identical over 11 bases. The CDR3 is made up of 14 amino acids. Germline values: CDR1 LNHDA, CDR2 SQIVND (reference sequence). V lost 4 bases to trimming and J lost 8 bases; unmatched junction nucleotides: 4. In DNA, the CDR3 is TGTGCCAGTAGTAATAGCGGGGGGGCCCATGAGCAGTTCTTC. Translated: CASSNSGGAHEQFF.

This CDR3 reads CASSQDGLGTVYGYTF. The CDR3 DNA follows: TGTGCCAGCAGCCAAGATGGTTTGGGGACAGTCTATGGCTACACCTTC. The chain employs TRBV3-1 (or the pseudogene TRBV3-2) and TRBJ1-2; 7 nucleotides match TRBD1. The germline CDR1 and CDR2 sequences are LGHDT and YNNKEL (reference sequence). Unmatched junction bases numbered 8, after V lost 0 bases and J lost 4 bases. This CDR3 is 16 amino acids long.

V and J are TRBV5-4 and TRBJ2-3, with TRBD2 matching 12 bases. The V gene's germline CDR1 is SGHNT and CDR2 YYREEE (reference sequence). V lost 4 bases, J lost 2 bases, and 11 bases stayed unmatched. CDR3 length: 18 amino acids. CDR3 amino acids: CASSPIPTSGGITDTQYF. CDR3 DNA sequence: TGTGCCAGCAGCCCGATCCCGACTAGCGGGGGAATCACAGATACGCAGTATTTT.